Each of the 28 T cell receptor beta chains below was sequenced from the same sample in a study of T cell responses to AZD1222 COVID-19 vaccine. Libraries were prepared by immunoSEQ multiplex PCR; TCRdb keeps only in-frame clonotypes and omits some of them. The sample lists approximately 92,000 clones; 70% to 90% were seen once. The source was peripheral blood, collected on day 0 of AZD1222 vaccination. Source of these receptors: an adult in good health.

The CDR3 nucleotides are TGTGCCAGCAGTTCTGGACAGGGGCCTTCCAATCAGCCCCAGCATTTT. Its protein is CASSSGQGPSNQPQHF. J is TRBJ1-5 and V is TRBV5-8, with 9 nucleotides matching TRBD1. This CDR3 is built from 16 residues. V shed 5 bases, J shed 3 bases, and the junction held 9 bases outside the gene matches. Germline CDR1 is SGHTS and CDR2 is YDEGEE.

The rearrangement uses TRBV19 and TRBJ1-1; the D gene is possibly TRBD1 (5 bases). V lost 2 bases and J 3 bases, leaving 10 bases between the germline ends. Germline lookup yields CDR1 LNHDA and CDR2 SQIVND (reference sequence). The CDR3 has 14 amino acids. CDR3 in DNA: TGTGCCAGTAGTATATGGGGAGGGGACACTGAAGCTTTCTTT. Translated: CASSIWGGDTEAFF.

J is TRBJ2-5 and V is TRBV5-6; unclear D gene. The CDR3 runs 14 residues. Germline lookup yields CDR1 SGHDT and CDR2 YYEEEE. V lost 1 base, J lost 2 bases, and 9 bases lay in between. This CDR3 reads CASSLTELQETQYF. Written as DNA, the CDR3 is TGTGCCAGCAGCTTGACAGAATTACAAGAGACCCAGTACTTC. Based on the CDR3 plus reference TRBV5-6 and TRBJ2-5, the full variable domain is DAGVTQSPTHLIKTRGQQVTLRCSPKSGHDTVSWYQQALGQGPQFIFQYYEEEERQRGNFPDRFSGHQFPNYSSELNVNALLLGDSALYLCASSLTELQETQYFGPGTRLLVL.

The chain employs TRBV6-5 and TRBJ2-1, with TRBD2 as a possible D gene (5 bases). The length of the CDR3 is 15 residues. CDR1 is MNHEY, CDR2 SVGAGI, per germline. V lost 2 bases to trimming and J lost 9 bases, with 17 bases between them. CDR3 nucleotide sequence: TGTGCCAGCAGTTACCGCCCTGATGGACTCAGTGAGCAGTTCTTC. Amino acids: CASSYRPDGLSEQFF.

The genes are TRBV5-1 and TRBJ1-2, with a tentative D call TRBD1 (5 bases). The CDR3 totals 17 residues. V lost 4 bases and J 5 bases, leaving 24 bases between the germline ends. Germline values: CDR1 SGHRS, CDR2 YFSETQ. CDR3 sequence: CASSPRLSSTVPYGYTF. CDR3 sequence (DNA): TGCGCCAGCAGCCCCAGGTTGTCCTCGACAGTGCCTTATGGCTACACCTTC.

The CDR3 nucleotides read TGCGCCAGCATGGGGACGGTGAGCAATCAGCCCCAGCATTTT. It codes for CASMGTVSNQPQHF. The rearrangement uses TRBV10-1 and TRBJ1-5; a possible D gene is TRBD1 (5 bases). CDR1 is WNHNN, CDR2 SYGVQD, per germline (reference sequence). The CDR3 length is 14 residues. V was cut by 7 bases and J by 1 base, with 11 bases left in between.

CDR3 DNA: TGTGCCAGCAGCAAAGTTAGCGGGAGTTACAATGAGCAGTTCTTC. It translates to CASSKVSGSYNEQFF. The rearrangement links TRBV21-1 to TRBJ2-1; TRBD2, the table's D call, lacks a check against the DNA. TRBV21-1 is deemed a pseudogene. There are 15 residues in the CDR3.

The rearrangement uses TRBV5-5 and TRBJ2-1, with TRBD2 matching 8 bases. The V gene end was trimmed by 0 bases and the J gene end by 6 bases; junction bases not matched to a gene: 5. CDR1 is SGHKS, CDR2 YYEKEE, per germline (reference sequence). The CDR3 loop spans 15 amino acids. The CDR3 DNA follows: TGTGCCAGCAGCTTGGTCCCAGCGGGGGCCAATGAGCAGTTCTTC. Its protein is CASSLVPAGANEQFF.

The rearrangement links TRBV11-2 to TRBJ2-3, with D possibly called TRBD1 or TRBD2 (5 bases each). V shed 6 bases and J shed 0 bases, with 25 bases lying between them. Germline lookup yields CDR1 SGHAT and CDR2 FQNNGV. The CDR3 consists of 19 residues. The CDR3 bases are TGTGCCAGCAGGGGGACGTTTTCCCCCCCTCCATCTAGCACAGATACGCAGTATTTT. Its translation is CASRGTFSPPPSSTDTQYF.

This chain uses TRBV12-5 with TRBJ2-3; D uncertain. V was pared by 0 bases and J by 0 bases, with 13 bases between. This CDR3 is built from 17 residues. Germline loops: CDR1 LGHNT, CDR2 FRNRAP. Here the CDR3 DNA reads TGTGCTAGTGGTTTGGTTCAGACTCGGCCTAGCACAGATACGCAGTATTTT. This sequence encodes CASGLVQTRPSTDTQYF.

The CDR3 nucleotides are TGCGCCAGCAGCCAAGGGGGGGACAGGGAAGGCTACACCTTC. Translated: CASSQGGDREGYTF. The genes are TRBV4-3 and TRBJ1-2, with 9 bases matching TRBD1. Germline CDR1 LGHNA, CDR2 YSLEER. CDR3 size: 14 residues. J gave up 8 bases and V 1 base, and 5 bases lay outside the gene matches.

The count of this clone is one. This rearrangement joins TRBV14 to TRBJ2-1; no clear D gene. The length of the CDR3 is 15 residues. Germline loops: CDR1 SGHDN, CDR2 FVKESK. Between the trimmed V and J ends, which lost 5 bases and 4 bases, there was a span of 15 bases. CDR3 amino acids: CASSYGSGLYNEQFF. The CDR3 bases are TGTGCCAGCAGCTATGGCTCCGGTCTATACAATGAGCAGTTCTTC.

V and J are TRBV27 and TRBJ1-2; TRBD1 aligns across 8 bases. From germline, CDR1 is MNHEY and CDR2 SMNVEV (reference sequence). The CDR3 consists of 15 residues. The V segment lost 8 bases and the J segment 3 bases; nucleotides outside the gene matches: 11. The CDR3 spells CASSGTGQGHYGYTF. CDR3 nucleotides: TGTGCCAGCTCCGGGACAGGTCAGGGCCACTATGGCTACACCTTC.

The CDR3 reads CASSPPSTRSAGELFF. CDR3 in DNA: TGTGCCAGCAGCCCCCCCTCGACTAGATCCGCCGGGGAGCTGTTTTTT. The J gene is TRBJ2-2, the V gene TRBV7-9; D perhaps matches TRBD2 (6 bases). The CDR3 runs to 16 residues. Trimming took off 5 bases at V and 6 bases at J, with 19 bases between the two ends. Germline V gene sequence: CDR1 SEHNR, CDR2 FQNEAQ (reference sequence).

This clone was found a few times. This sequence joins TRBV25-1 and TRBJ2-1, with D perhaps matching TRBD1 (5 bases). The germline V and J ends were trimmed by 1 base and 5 bases, with 9 bases remaining between them. The length of the CDR3 is 14 residues. Germline lookup yields CDR1 MGHDK and CDR2 SYGVNS. CDR3: CASSEWADNNEQFF. CDR3 DNA: TGTGCCAGCAGTGAATGGGCGGACAACAATGAGCAGTTCTTC.

A single count supports this clone. This chain uses TRBV30 with TRBJ1-2, with TRBD1 matching 9 bases. V trimming: 2 bases; J trimming: 6 bases; junction bases outside the gene matches: 16. The V gene's germline CDR1 is GTSNPN and CDR2 SVGIG (reference sequence). The CDR3 totals 17 residues. CDR3 sequence (DNA): TGTGCCTGGAGTCGAGACCGTACAGGGGGCGTATCTGATGGCTACACCTTC. This sequence encodes CAWSRDRTGGVSDGYTF.

The genes are TRBV18 and TRBJ1-5; unclear D gene. CDR1 KGHSH and CDR2 LQKENI come from the germline V gene. The CDR3 sequence is 17 residues long. Deletions cut 4 bases from V and 0 bases from J, with 16 bases between. CDR3 nucleotide sequence: TGTGCCAGCTCACTAGGGAGGCAGATTTATAGCAATCAGCCCCAGCATTTT. Its protein is CASSLGRQIYSNQPQHF. The full variable domain, its missing parts supplied by reference TRBV18 and TRBJ1-5, is NAGVMQNPRHLVRRRGQEARLRCSPMKGHSHVYWYRQLPEEGLKFMVYLQKENIIDESGMPKERFSAEFPKEGPSILRIQQVVRGDSAAYFCASSLGRQIYSNQPQHFGDGTRLSIL.

The genes are TRBV20-1 and TRBJ1-1; D is unresolved. This CDR3 has 10 amino acids. Per germline, CDR1 DFQATT and CDR2 SNEGSKA (reference sequence). V lost 4 bases to trimming and J lost 10 bases, with 10 bases between them. The CDR3 coding sequence is TGCAGTGCTACCGACCGGATAGCTTTCTTT. Protein product: CSATDRIAFF.

This clone was picked up one time. The rearrangement joins TRBV11-3 to TRBJ1-1; D remains unclear. The CDR3 has 12 amino acids. V dropped 4 bases and J dropped 6 bases, with 9 bases sitting between them. CDR1 and CDR2 (germline): SGHNT, YENEEA. The CDR3 region is CASSSNGPEAFF. Written as DNA, the CDR3 is TGTGCCAGCAGCTCGAATGGCCCTGAAGCTTTCTTT. The full variable domain, with the rest looked up from reference TRBV11-3 and TRBJ1-1, is EAGVVQSPRYKIIEKKQPVAFWCNPISGHNTLYWYLQNLGQGPELLIRYENEEAVDDSQLPKDRFSAERLKGVDSTLKIQPAELGDSAVYLCASSSNGPEAFFGQGTRLTVV.

V usage is TRBV19 and J usage is TRBJ2-7; TRBD2 might be the D (6 bases). Germline V gene data show CDR1 as LNHDA and CDR2 as SQIVND (reference sequence). Deletions cut 3 bases from V and 0 bases from J, with 12 bases between. The CDR3 covers 15 residues. The CDR3 DNA is TGTGCCAGTAGTATCTCGGGCGGGGTCTCCTACGAGCAGTACTTC. It specifies CASSISGGVSYEQYF.

This rearrangement joins TRBV5-1 to TRBJ1-1; 7 positions agree with TRBD1. V shed 0 bases, J shed 5 bases, and the junction held 4 bases outside the gene matches. Looked up from germline, CDR1 is SGHRS and CDR2 is YFSETQ. CDR3 size: 14 residues. This CDR3 is CASSLGQGGTEAFF. The CDR3 coding sequence is TGCGCCAGCAGCTTGGGGCAGGGGGGTACTGAAGCTTTCTTT. Based on the CDR3 plus reference TRBV5-1 and TRBJ1-1, the full variable domain is KAGVTQTPRYLIKTRGQQVTLSCSPISGHRSVSWYQQTPGQGLQFLFEYFSETQRNKGNFPGRFSGRQFSNSRSEMNVSTLELGDSALYLCASSLGQGGTEAFFGQGTRLTVV.

The CDR3 bases are TGTGCCAGCAGCCAAGAAAGGACAGCAGTGAACACTGAAGCTTTCTTT. Its translation is CASSQERTAVNTEAFF. The chain joins TRBV4-2 to TRBJ1-1; weak D call: TRBD1 (6 bases). CDR1 and CDR2 from the germline V gene are LGHNA and YNFKEQ. The CDR3 totals 16 residues. Trimming took 0 bases from V and 0 from J, leaving 11 bases between them.

The V and J genes are TRBV7-3 and TRBJ2-2; the D is unclear. V gave up 3 bases and J gave up 1 base, with 9 bases separating them. Germline CDR1 and CDR2: SGHTA and FQGTGA. The CDR3 has 15 residues. The CDR3 sequence: CASSLGKWNTGELFF. DNA of the CDR3: TGTGCCAGCAGCTTGGGTAAATGGAACACCGGGGAGCTGTTTTTT.

This sequence joins TRBV21-1 and TRBJ2-5; TRBD2, as called in the table, went unchecked against the DNA. TRBV21-1 is a pseudogene. The CDR3 consists of 15 residues. This CDR3 is CASSSGRGYQETQYF. The CDR3 DNA is TGTGCCAGCAGCTCTGGGAGAGGATACCAAGAGACCCAGTACTTC.

The V call is TRBV4-3, the J call TRBJ2-7; possibly TRBD2 for D (6 bases). With 0 bases removed from V and 0 bases from J, the gap between germline ends came to 9 bases. This CDR3 comprises 15 residues. Germline V CDR1 and CDR2: LGHNA, YSLEER. Written as DNA, the CDR3 is TGCGCCAGCAGCCAAGATGGGCGGGGCTCCTACGAGCAGTACTTC. Translated, it gives CASSQDGRGSYEQYF.

This sequence joins TRBV11-3 and TRBJ2-1; 12 bases are shared with TRBD2. Germline CDR1 and CDR2: SGHNT and YENEEA. The V and J ends lost 5 bases and 7 bases, in that order; junction bases with no gene match: 12. The length of the CDR3 is 17 residues. CDR3 bases: TGTGCCAGCAGCGCCGGTCCTAGCGGGGGGGCAGGGAATGAGCAGTTCTTC. This encodes CASSAGPSGGAGNEQFF.

This chain joins TRBV6-2 or TRBV6-3 and TRBJ2-1, with unresolved D. The CDR3 extends over 12 amino acids. CDR1 and CDR2 from the germline V gene are MNHEY and SVGEGT. The V end lost 0 bases, the J end lost 8 bases, and 5 bases lay between the germline ends. The CDR3 reads CASSYSNDEQFF. The CDR3 region has the DNA TGTGCCAGCAGTTACTCGAACGATGAGCAGTTCTTC.

The V call is TRBV6-6, the J call TRBJ1-5; D is unclear. This CDR3 is 12 amino acids long. Germline V lookup: CDR1 MNHNY, CDR2 SVGAGI (reference sequence). Trimming cost V 2 bases and J 7 bases, with 6 bases left between them. The CDR3 DNA reads TGTGCCAGCAGTTACGCGGACCAGCCCCAGCATTTT. Its protein product is CASSYADQPQHF.